Listed below are T cell receptor beta chains from one sample, sequenced in a study of T cell repertoires in cytomegalovirus infection. Their cognate antigens are unknown. TCRdb reanalysed the reads using MiXCR and keeps one entry per CDR3 protein. The data hold some 590,000 distinct CDR3 sequences, with 40% observed a single time. Sequences were derived from cultured PBMCs, sampled from culture after CMV antigen stimulation. The receptors here all came from a human donor in good health (CMV status not recorded). Some clones in this sample may be carry-over from other donors' samples. Each CDR3 is given with its conserved first and last residue. A D gene is named only where the DNA matches it firmly. A clone size is listed for some rows: how often the clone was seen (once, few, many), or a class if it is expanded.

>TRBV6-2/TRBV6-3|NA|TRBD2|TRBJ2-1
TGTGCCAGCAGTTATGCGCGTCTAGCGGGCATGTACTCCTACAATGAGCAGTTCTTC
CASSYARLAGMYSYNEQFF
>TRBV7-9|few|NA|TRBJ2-1
TGTGCCAGCAGCTTAGTCGCTAGTCGCGACAATGAGCAGTTCTTC
CASSLVASRDNEQFF
>TRBV7-2|NA|NA|TRBJ2-3
TGTGCCAGCAGCTTATTGGCCGGTTACACAGATACGCAGTATTTT
CASSLLAGYTDTQYF
>TRBV25-1|NA|NA|TRBJ2-7
TGTGCCAGCAGTGAATCTGGGGGTTCCTACGAGCAGTACTTC
CASSESGGSYEQYF
>TRBV7-9|few|NA|TRBJ1-2
TGTGCCAGCAGCTCGTACTACGGACCTCTGGATGGCTACACCTTC
CASSSYYGPLDGYTF
>TRBV28|few|NA|TRBJ2-7
TGTGCCAGCAGTTATACTGTGGCAGGTTCCTACGAGCAGTACTTC
CASSYTVAGSYEQYF
>TRBV18|NA|NA|TRBJ1-6
TGTGCCAGCTCACAATACGGGAATTCACCCCTCCACTTT
CASSQYGNSPLHF
>TRBV20-1|few|NA|TRBJ1-1
TGCAGTGCTAGGTGGAACACTGAAGCTTTCTTT
CSARWNTEAFF
>TRBV7-9|NA|NA|TRBJ2-7
TGTGCCAGCAGCCCATCCCCCCGCGTGGACGAGCAGTACTTC
CASSPSPRVDEQYF
>TRBV6-2/TRBV6-3|NA|NA|TRBJ2-7
TGTGCCAGCAGTCCCCTCCCAGAGGGCTACGAGCAGTACTTC
CASSPLPEGYEQYF
>TRBV6-1|once|TRBD1|TRBJ1-1
TGTGCCAGCAGTCGCGGACAGGGAATGTGCGCTTTCTTT
CASSRGQGMCAFF
>TRBV7-9|NA|NA|TRBJ1-6
TGTGCCAGCAGCTTAATCGGAAATACCCGGGATTCACCCCTCCACTTT
CASSLIGNTRDSPLHF
>TRBV20-1|NA|NA|TRBJ2-4
TGCAGTGCGGGTCCAAGAGGTTTTGACATTCAGTACTTC
CSAGPRGFDIQYF
>TRBV24-1|NA|NA|TRBJ1-1
TGTGCCACCAGTGTGGGGAACACTGAAGCTTTCTTT
CATSVGNTEAFF
>TRBV7-8|many|TRBD1|TRBJ1-1
TGTGCCAGCAGCAGAAGCCTCTGGACAGGGGGCGGCACTGAAGCTTTCTTT
CASSRSLWTGGGTEAFF
>TRBV4-3|once|NA|TRBJ2-3
TGCGCCAGCAGCCAAGAAAGGGGGGTTGCAGATACGCAGTATTTT
CASSQERGVADTQYF
>TRBV19|NA|TRBD1|TRBJ2-2
TGTGCCAGCAGACCTCAGGGGGCTGGAAGCGGGGAGCTGTTTTTT
CASRPQGAGSGELFF
>TRBV2|NA|NA|TRBJ1-4
TGTGCCAGCAGTGAAGTCGACGGAGTTAATGAAAAACTGTTTTTT
CASSEVDGVNEKLFF
>TRBV7-2|few|NA|TRBJ2-3
TGTGCCAGCAGCTTAGCGTGGGCGGGAAGCACAGATACGCAGTATTTT
CASSLAWAGSTDTQYF
>TRBV7-6|once|TRBD1|TRBJ1-1
TGTGCCAGCAGCTCCAGGACAGGGACAGACACTGAAGCTTTCTTT
CASSSRTGTDTEAFF
>TRBV20-1|NA|NA|TRBJ2-1
TGCAGTGCTAGAGAGGGTGTTGGGAATGAGCAGTTCTTC
CSAREGVGNEQFF
>TRBV6-1|NA|TRBD1|TRBJ1-4
TGTGCCAGCACTCGGGACAGGGTGTTCGGCGAAAAACTGTTTTTT
CASTRDRVFGEKLFF
>TRBV20-1|NA|NA|TRBJ1-5
TGCAGTGCTAGAGGAGTAGGGAAGGGGGTTGTCAATAATCAGCCCCAGCATTTT
CSARGVGKGVVNNQPQHF
>TRBV24-1|NA|NA|TRBJ2-3
TGTGCCACCAGTGATTCTACATGGGATACGCAGTATTTT
CATSDSTWDTQYF
>TRBV6-2/TRBV6-3|NA|TRBD2|TRBJ2-7
TGTGCCAGCAGTGCGCGACTAGCGGGAGGGACCTACGAGCAGTACTTC
CASSARLAGGTYEQYF
>TRBV6-2/TRBV6-3|NA|TRBD2|TRBJ2-7
TGTGCCAGCAGTTACTCGAATAGCGGGAGGATACCCGAGCAGTACTTC
CASSYSNSGRIPEQYF
>TRBV6-2/TRBV6-3|NA|NA|TRBJ2-4
TGTGCCAGCAGTTACTCGCCGGATGACATTCAGTACTTC
CASSYSPDDIQYF
>TRBV15|NA|NA|TRBJ2-2
TGTGCCACCAGCAGAGTGTCGGGCACCGGGGAGCTGTTTTTT
CATSRVSGTGELFF
>TRBV20-1|NA|TRBD2|TRBJ2-1
TGCAGTACCGCCAGTGGCGGGGGGGTAAAGCAGTTCTTC
CSTASGGGVKQFF
>TRBV20-1|NA|NA|TRBJ2-7
TGCAGTGGCCTACGGGGGAGCTCCTACGAGCAGTACTTC
CSGLRGSSYEQYF
>TRBV3-1|once|NA|TRBJ2-5
TGTGCCAGCAGCCAAGAAGAATGGCGTCTTGCCCAAGAGACCCAGTACTTC
CASSQEEWRLAQETQYF
>TRBV5-4|NA|TRBD1|TRBJ2-3
TGTGCCAGCAGCTTGACTAACAGGGGAACGGATACGCAGTATTTT
CASSLTNRGTDTQYF
>TRBV19|NA|TRBD1|TRBJ2-7
TGTGCCAGTAGTATCCAGGGGGCCTACGAGCAGTACTTC
CASSIQGAYEQYF
>TRBV7-2|few|TRBD1|TRBJ2-1
TGTGCCAGCAGCCTACGACAGGGTTTGGCACACGAGCAGTTCTTC
CASSLRQGLAHEQFF
>TRBV12-3/TRBV12-4|NA|NA|TRBJ1-1
TGTGCCAGCAGTTCGGGACCGAGGGACACTGAAGCTTTCTTT
CASSSGPRDTEAFF
>TRBV7-6|many|NA|TRBJ2-3
TGTGCCAGCAGCTTAAGGGTCGGACACCAGGCTAGCACAGATACGCAGTATTTT
CASSLRVGHQASTDTQYF
>TRBV15|few|NA|TRBJ2-6
TGTGCCACCAGCAGAGAGACAAGCGGGCTCGGGGCCAACGTCCTGACTTTC
CATSRETSGLGANVLTF
>TRBV2|NA|NA|TRBJ1-1
TGTGCCAGCAGCGACCAGGGGTCCCCTGAAGCTTTCTTT
CASSDQGSPEAFF
>TRBV7-2|NA|NA|TRBJ2-3
TGTGCCAGCAGCGCAGCCCTTAGCGGTTACACAGATACGCAGTATTTT
CASSAALSGYTDTQYF
>TRBV6-5|NA|NA|TRBJ2-3
TGTGCCAGCAGGTGGACAGTCCGGACAGATACGCAGTATTTT
CASRWTVRTDTQYF
>TRBV19|NA|NA|TRBJ1-6
TGTGCCAGTAGTTCCCTCACGGACACCCCGCTCCTCCACTTT
CASSSLTDTPLLHF
>TRBV2|NA|NA|TRBJ1-4
TGTGCCAGCAGTGACAGGGTTGCTAATGAAAAACTGTTTTTT
CASSDRVANEKLFF
>TRBV18|few|TRBD1|TRBJ1-5
TGTGCCAGCTCACCAGAGACAGGGGGTCAGCCCCAGCATTTT
CASSPETGGQPQHF
>TRBV7-8|few|TRBD2|TRBJ2-1
TGTGCCAGCAGCTTACACCGTCCATGGGGGAGGGCCGGGCATGAGCAGTTCTTC
CASSLHRPWGRAGHEQFF
>TRBV19|few|TRBD1|TRBJ1-1
TGTGCCAGTCGCAGGGGGCTCATTTACACTGAAGCTTTCTTT
CASRRGLIYTEAFF
>TRBV6-2/TRBV6-3|NA|NA|TRBJ2-1
TGTGCCAGCAGTACTGGGGGCGCCGGCCGCTCTGAGCAGTTCTTC
CASSTGGAGRSEQFF
>TRBV20-1|NA|NA|TRBJ1-4
TGCAGTGCTAGACGGGGGGGGCGGTCAACTAATGAAAAACTGTTTTTT
CSARRGGRSTNEKLFF
>TRBV7-8|NA|NA|TRBJ2-2
TGTGCCAGCAGGGTCTGGGAGCTGTTTTTT
CASRVWELFF
>TRBV4-1|few|NA|TRBJ2-6
TGCGCCAGCAGCCTCAGAACTGGACAGATACACTCTGGGGCCAACGTCCTGACTTTC
CASSLRTGQIHSGANVLTF
>TRBV7-9|NA|NA|TRBJ2-3
TGTGCCAGCAGCTTCGTACAGAGCACAGATACGCAGTATTTT
CASSFVQSTDTQYF
>TRBV4-1|NA|TRBD2|TRBJ2-3
TGCGCCAGCAGCCAAGGGGGTCGGGGGGTGGATACGCAGTATTTT
CASSQGGRGVDTQYF
>TRBV19|few|NA|TRBJ2-7
TGTGCCAGTAGTAACTACAGGGCCCCCTACGAGCAGTACTTC
CASSNYRAPYEQYF